What follows describes a single TCR beta chain. This sample was taken from a study of control samples from healthy donors and cancer patients. Sequenced by immunoSEQ multiplex PCR; TCRdb stores in-frame clones only, minus some. The repertoire consists of some 130,000 clones, with about 95% occurring once and the leading ten covering about 3.6%. The ends lost 5 bases at V and 6 bases at J; junction bases unmatched: 5. This CDR3 is 13 amino acids long. The germline V gene has CDR1 SNHLY and CDR2 FYNNEI. The clonotype was recovered from a man aged 30 to 39 in good health. The rearrangement uses TRBV2 and TRBJ2-7; TRBD1 aligns across 9 bases. The sequenced sample consisted of blood. CDR3 bases: TGTGCCAGCAGTAAGGGACAGGGTTTCGAGCAGTACTTC. Its translation: CASSKGQGFEQYF.